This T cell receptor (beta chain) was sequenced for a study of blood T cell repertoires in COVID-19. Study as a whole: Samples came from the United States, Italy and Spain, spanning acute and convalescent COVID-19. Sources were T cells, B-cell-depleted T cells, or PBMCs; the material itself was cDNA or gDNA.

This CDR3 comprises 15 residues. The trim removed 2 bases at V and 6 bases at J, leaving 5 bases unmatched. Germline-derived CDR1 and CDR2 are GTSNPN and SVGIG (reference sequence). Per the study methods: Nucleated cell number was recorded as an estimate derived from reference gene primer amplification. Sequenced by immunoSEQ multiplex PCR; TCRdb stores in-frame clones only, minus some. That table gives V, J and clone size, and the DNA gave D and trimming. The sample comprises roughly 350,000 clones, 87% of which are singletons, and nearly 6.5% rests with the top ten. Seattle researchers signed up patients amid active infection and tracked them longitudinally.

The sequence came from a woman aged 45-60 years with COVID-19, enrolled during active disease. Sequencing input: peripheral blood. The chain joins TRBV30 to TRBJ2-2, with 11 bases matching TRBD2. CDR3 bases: TGTGCCTGGAGTCGCAATAGCGGGAGGGCCGGGGAGCTGTTTTTT. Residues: CAWSRNSGRAGELFF.